This T cell receptor (beta chain) was found in a study of cytomegalovirus exposure and HLA in healthy donors (dated 2017 in TCRdb). With respect to the entire study: According to an earlier analysis of a few hundred of the donors, about 180 million T cells yielded 117 million unique TCR beta sequences and 276 Gb of sequence data. Roughly 300 gigabases of sequencing data and around 88 million unique TCR sequences made up an early release that covered roughly 670 HLA-typed donors. The genetic ancestry cluster associated with self-reported Caucasian donors included about 81% of the approximately 410 genotyped donors. The study aimed to test whether cataloging public T cell receptors could reveal signatures of past pathogen exposure. Using immunosequencing, the study profiled T cell repertoires from 550 to 750 subjects and related those repertoires to cytomegalovirus serostatus. In addition to the first cohort of hundreds of subjects, a separate validation cohort of 120 different subjects was used. The study combined high-throughput TCR immunosequencing, statistical association of individual TCRs with disease status, and machine learning to predict cytomegalovirus infection status. A later analysis re-analyzed previously published TCR beta repertoires from roughly 630 donors and added high-resolution HLA genotyping to study TCR occurrence patterns. The later analysis used no new phenotypic data to find candidate immune exposures, relying instead on TCR beta sequences and their occurrence across donors. An earlier analysis of fewer than 700 of the donors applied high-throughput TCR beta sequencing to assess whether each TCR beta V gene segment acted as functional or pseudogenic. Donor age, sex, ethnicity and CMV serostatus were collected together with the repertoire data. In a later genetic analysis, genome-wide SNP genotypes for about 65% of the roughly 670 donors were used, and that subset was treated as a discovery cohort. Every repertoire in the discovery cohort had been generated on one and the same sequencing platform. Both class I and class II loci were covered by HLA typing, at four-digit resolution. The number of donors typed differed by locus, with roughly 629-640 for A, B, C, DRB1 and DQB1, 522 for DQA1, 606 for DPA1, and around 430 for DPB1. Five DR-DQ haplotypes were handled as single units for association and clustering, since linkage in the cohort was strong. Across some 400 genotyped donors of the cohort, an average of roughly 250,000 unique TCR beta nucleotide sequences per donor were sequenced, and 15% to 20% of those sequences were non-productive.

Library generation was performed with the immunoSEQ multiplex PCR assay. The multiplex PCR relied on a mix of 60 forward primers for TCR Vbeta segments and 13 reverse primers for TCR Jbeta segments. Amplification of the CDR3 region of rearranged TCR beta genes was performed with a multiplex PCR assay on genomic DNA. The Illumina HiSeq System was used to sequence the amplified TCR beta libraries as 87-base-pair reads. In the original analysis: A later analysis tallied around 82 million unique TCR beta chains across the 666 repertoires, and around 12 million of those chains were shared by two or more donors. Raw reads were error-corrected and collapsed into unique sequences with a nearest-neighbor algorithm that merged closely related sequences to remove PCR and sequencing errors. Alignment of CDR3 sequences to IMGT reference sequences was used to assign V, D and J gene segments. For a sequence to be retained, at least a six-nucleotide match to both a V gene segment and a J gene segment was required. Rearrangements were classified as productive when the CDR3 lacked stop codons and remained in frame with V and J, and all other rearrangements were classified as non-productive. Following IMGT convention, CDR3 was defined as the stretch from the second conserved V-encoded cysteine to the conserved J-encoded phenylalanine. The earlier analysis of some 580 of the donors excluded any sequence lacking an unambiguous match to a single V gene segment. An earlier analysis of 587 of the donors classified V segments as functional when productive rearrangements were above 56.7% and as segregating when the standard deviation between donors was above 5%. To diagnose cytomegalovirus status from the catalog of TCR beta chain sequences, a statistical classification framework was built. In a later analysis, V and J genes were assigned by comparing TCR nucleotide sequences against IMGT/GENE-DB human TR gene sequences. Using the TCRdist pipeline, a later analysis assigned CDR3 sequences along with most-parsimonious VDJ recombination scenarios. A later analysis defined each TCR beta chain by its CDR3 amino acid sequence plus V-gene family, and excluded reads lacking a unique V-gene family. A later analysis removed 592 highly shared, low-generation-probability nucleotide sequences to deal with suspected cross-contamination and a sequencing artifact. In a later analysis, a clonal expansion index was calculated for each public chain from normalized within-repertoire ranks of inferred template counts. Generation probabilities in a later analysis came from a VDJ recombination model fitted to out-of-frame rearrangements, and those results were checked against IGoR. In a later analysis, hypergeometric tests were used to score TCR-TCR, TCR-HLA and TCR-CMV co-occurrence, with a repertoire-size bias correction applied to TCR pairs. To estimate false discovery rates, a later analysis permuted the HLA or CMV assignments 20 times. In a later analysis, co-occurring TCRs were grouped with DBSCAN, and TCRdist sequence similarity was added when clustering was performed within HLA-allele-positive subsets. For co-occurrence clustering, repertoires with fewer than 30,000 or more than 120,000 public chains were excluded, along with a handful of repertoires with anomalous nucleotide sharing. The immuneACCESS repertoire file appears here via TCRdb, limited to in-frame rearrangements. These files lack a portion of the clones; in checked studies, under half of the deficit traces to unresolved V genes, and the cause of the others is not known. V and J calls and clone size follow that table, whereas D and trimming were derived from the DNA. The sample yields roughly 110,000 clones; less than 85% were counted once. The ten largest clonotypes hold 2% to 3% of the sample.

In the case of this clone: Its antigen remains undetermined. Base qualities are not provided; no much larger clone lies one nucleotide away.

From the cysteine up to the phenylalanine, the CDR3 has a length of 18 residues. The DNA shown is the 54-base CDR3, in frame from base 1. V is shortened by 4 bases, J by 8 bases, and the region joining them spans 27 bases. CDR1 and CDR2, per the germline V gene, are SGHDN and FVKESK. Study-wide conclusions, independent of this receptor: A later analysis found that HLA-associated TCR beta chains were more clonally expanded and had lower generation probabilities than equally common non-associated chains. Strong co-occurrence of HLA alleles, especially DR and DQ, made assigning TCR associations to individual alleles difficult. In an earlier analysis of about 540 of the donors, most TCR beta V segments were observed in productive rearrangements about 87% or about 30% of the time, broadly matching IMGT annotations. Because counts were too low, about 17 rarely observed V segments, including chromosome 9 orphons, were excluded from the earlier analysis of around 590 of the donors. Most CMV-associated TCR beta chains appeared to be HLA-restricted in a later analysis, and the HLA associations seemed to be driven largely by CMV exposure. Correlated functional status among segregating V segments might reflect linkage disequilibrium, but an unknown experimental factor could not be ruled out. A further reported finding was that TCR beta sequences accurately predicted the HLA-A and HLA-B alleles for most subjects in the first cohort. At a false discovery rate of 0.05, a later analysis linked roughly 17,000 TCR beta sequences to specific HLA alleles. Roughly uniform sequencing depth across donors was assumed in presence/absence analyses, although this assumption may not hold. A later genetic analysis associated a missense DCLRE1C variant with V-gene and J-gene trimming of TCR beta chains, and an independent cohort replicated the association. The authors suggested that the approach could potentially be generalized to other disease states and immunological phenotypes. A cluster of highly shared sequence variants was judged likely to represent a technical artifact of the sequencing pipeline. Cytomegalovirus status was reported to be diagnosed by the classifier with high specificity and sensitivity in both the original and validation cohorts. In this cohort, only TCR beta chains were sequenced, and detectable features were limited by the absence of alpha or paired-chain data. Some IMGT-functional V segments, including TRBV6-2 and TRBV6-3, could not be told apart with the 87-base-pair reads, so those segments were excluded. Several of the top co-occurrence clusters appeared to be linked to parvovirus B19, influenza, CMV and Epstein-Barr virus, according to a later analysis. A later analysis found that TCR association rates varied across HLA loci, with DRB1 alleles showing the most associated TCRs and HLA-C alleles the fewest. Because HLA typing was unavailable for some donors at each locus, only the typed subset was used in association tests. Three of the identified cytomegalovirus-associated TCR beta chains were confirmed in vitro to be specific for cytomegalovirus antigens. While some public TCRs were present in many individuals, most TCR sequences turned up only very rarely across donors. Immune exposure information for the cohort was limited to CMV serostatus. Compared with the 666-donor mean, donors in an Asian-associated ancestry cluster had fewer N-insertions in productive TCRs, according to a later genetic analysis. The study gave a list of under 200 TCR beta chains associated with cytomegalovirus.

The cohort consisted of hundreds of healthy bone marrow donors. At the time of sampling, every cohort member was nominally healthy, though immune exposures that went unrecorded were likely present. The donor tested CMV seronegative, placing the donor among the roughly 340 seronegative members of the cohort. Each donor provided a peripheral blood sample, and peripheral blood mononuclear cells were used for TCR beta sequencing. Genomic DNA was extracted from the blood cell samples with the Qiagen DNeasy Blood Extraction Kit. Material: PBMCs. The chain is encoded by TRBV14 joined to TRBJ2-1; possibly the D gene is TRBD2, per 5 matching bases. The source of this sequence is a man in his late teens or twenties in good health and CMV-seronegative. The DNA reads as follows: TGTGCCAGCAGCCCCCAAACCCCTAACCCCCCGCGGGTGTATGAGCAGTTCTTC. Its protein product is CASSPQTPNPPRVYEQFF.